These 13 T cell receptor beta chains were all obtained from the same sample, sequenced in a study of post-analysis software for immune sequencing data. Study-wide findings and caveats: In patients, five or six TRBV segments were more frequent than in controls, with TRBV5-6, TRBV5-1 and TRBV20-1 among them.

These receptors lack a known antigen. Researchers reported that TCR beta cDNA libraries carried unique molecular identifiers. TCRdb processed the PCR reads anew with MiXCR; each CDR3 protein has one entry. The data hold about 540,000 distinct CDR3 sequences, with under 40% observed a single time. Sequencing used blood. All receptors come from a girl under 18 with multiple sclerosis.

The V call is TRBV18, the J call TRBJ2-5; D possibly corresponds to TRBD2 (5 bases). Germline lookup yields CDR1 KGHSH and CDR2 LQKENI. V was shortened by 3 bases and J by 2 bases, with 13 bases between the two germline ends. This CDR3 spans 15 amino acids. The CDR3 sequence is CASSPGGRVQETQYF. DNA for the CDR3: TGTGCCAGCTCACCTGGAGGTCGGGTTCAAGAGACCCAGTACTTC.

The chain employs TRBV28 and TRBJ2-3; TRBD2 matches at 10 bases. Germline assignment: CDR1 MDHEN and CDR2 SYDVKM. The junction had 3 bases not matched to a gene; V was cut back by 3 bases and J by 6 bases. This CDR3 spans 14 amino acids. The CDR3 coding sequence is TGTGCCAGCAGTTTGTCTAGCGGGGGTGATACGCAGTATTTT. Translating gives CASSLSSGGDTQYF.

This chain links TRBV6-1 with TRBJ2-1; D possibly corresponds to TRBD1 (6 bases). The length of the CDR3 is 17 residues. Germline CDR1 and CDR2: MNHNS and SASEGT. V shed 0 bases and J shed 8 bases, with 20 bases lying between them. This CDR3 is CASSEAPALTGRDEQFF. CDR3 DNA: TGTGCCAGCAGTGAAGCCCCTGCCCTGACAGGTCGGGATGAGCAGTTCTTC.

CDR3 protein: CASSEGGIRSNYGYTF. The CDR3 DNA reads TGTGCCAGCAGTGAAGGGGGCATCAGATCTAACTATGGCTACACCTTC. The V and J genes are TRBV2 and TRBJ1-2, with TRBD1 as a possible D gene (5 bases). CDR1 SNHLY and CDR2 FYNNEI come from the germline V gene. This CDR3 has 16 residues. The V end was cut by 1 base, the J end by 0 bases, with 12 bases between.

V usage is TRBV6-1 and J usage is TRBJ1-2; the D gene is possibly TRBD1 (6 bases). V gave up 3 bases and J gave up 4 bases, with 18 bases separating them. Germline V CDR1 and CDR2: MNHNS, SASEGT. The CDR3 runs to 16 residues. The CDR3: CASSETGAGPFYGYTF. The CDR3 region has the DNA TGTGCCAGCAGTGAGACGGGGGCAGGCCCCTTCTATGGCTACACCTTC.

The sample holds a few counts of this clonotype. The gene calls are TRBV15 and TRBJ2-5; 8 nucleotides line up with TRBD2. The J segment lost 4 bases and the V segment lost 0 bases, leaving 7 bases of the junction unmatched. CDR1 is LNHNV and CDR2 is YYDKDF in the germline V gene (reference sequence). CDR3 length equals 16 residues. CDR3 amino acids: CATSRDHVAGGETQYF. In DNA form, the CDR3 reads TGTGCCACCAGCAGAGACCATGTGGCGGGGGGAGAGACCCAGTACTTC. The full variable domain, its missing parts supplied by reference TRBV15 and TRBJ2-5, is DAMVIQNPRYQVTQFGKPVTLSCSQTLNHNVMYWYQQKSSQAPKLLFHYYDKDFNNEADTPDNFQSRRPNTSFCFLDIRSPGLGDTAMYLCATSRDHVAGGETQYFGPGTRLLVL.

Of note for this clonotype: This sequence may be a read error, since a much larger clone differs from it by one base. The V call is TRBV5-6, the J call TRBJ2-1; perhaps TRBD2 as D (6 bases). In germline, CDR1 is SGHDT, CDR2 YYEEEE. CDR3 length: 16 amino acids. CDR3 in DNA: TGTGCCAGCAGCAGGCGGACTATAGTTCCTTACAATAAGCAGTTCTTC. Translated: CASSRRTIVPYNKQFF.

This clonotype was seen more than once but under ten times. In DNA, the CDR3 is TGTGCCAGCAGCAAAGCCCCAGGGCTCGAGCAGTACTTC. Its translation is CASSKAPGLEQYF. The V call is TRBV21-1, the J call TRBJ2-7; the D call TRBD1 from the table was never checked on the DNA. TRBV21-1 is an annotated pseudogene. This CDR3 has 13 residues.

The chain combines TRBV18 with TRBJ1-2; D is unresolved. The germline gives CDR1 KGHSH, CDR2 LQKENI. V was pared by 6 bases and J by 3 bases, with 17 bases between. This CDR3 spans 15 amino acids. The CDR3 is CASSPDWQAYYGYTF. CDR3 sequence (DNA): TGTGCCAGCTCCCCAGATTGGCAGGCCTACTATGGCTACACCTTC.

V and J are TRBV28 and TRBJ2-7; D is uncertain. Trimming stripped 6 bases from V and 3 bases from J, with 15 bases between. CDR1 MDHEN and CDR2 SYDVKM come from the germline V gene. The CDR3 is 14 amino acids. DNA of the CDR3: TGTGCCAGCAGGTTACTGCACCGCTACTACGAGCAGTACGTC. This translates into CASRLLHRYYEQYV.

The V call is TRBV20-1, the J call TRBJ2-1; D assignment may be TRBD1 or TRBD2 (5 bases each). The V gene lost 5 bases and the J gene lost 2 bases, with 13 bases spanning the gap. Germline-derived CDR1 and CDR2 are DFQATT and SNEGSKA (reference sequence). The CDR3 contains 14 residues. CDR3 protein: CSAVGGPPYNEQFF. The CDR3 DNA is TGCAGTGCTGTTGGGGGTCCTCCCTACAATGAGCAGTTCTTC.

The chain is built from TRBV6-1 and TRBJ2-7; 9 bases agree with TRBD1. Judging by the DNA end, TRBJ2-5 fits better; the J call may be wrong. Looked up from germline, CDR1 is MNHNS and CDR2 is SASEGT. CDR3 length equals 13 residues. CDR3 bases: TGTGCCAGCAGCAACGACAGGGGGAAGACCCAGTACTTC. Protein sequence: CASSNDRGKTQYF.

J is TRBJ1-2 and V is TRBV6-1; 7 bases map to TRBD1. Germline V CDR1 and CDR2: MNHNS, SASEGT. Trimming at V came to 8 bases and at J to 4 bases, leaving 10 bases not matched to a gene. This CDR3 spans 14 amino acids. DNA of the CDR3: TGTGCCAGCTACCCGACAGGGAGGATCTATGGCTACACCTTC. It codes for CASYPTGRIYGYTF.